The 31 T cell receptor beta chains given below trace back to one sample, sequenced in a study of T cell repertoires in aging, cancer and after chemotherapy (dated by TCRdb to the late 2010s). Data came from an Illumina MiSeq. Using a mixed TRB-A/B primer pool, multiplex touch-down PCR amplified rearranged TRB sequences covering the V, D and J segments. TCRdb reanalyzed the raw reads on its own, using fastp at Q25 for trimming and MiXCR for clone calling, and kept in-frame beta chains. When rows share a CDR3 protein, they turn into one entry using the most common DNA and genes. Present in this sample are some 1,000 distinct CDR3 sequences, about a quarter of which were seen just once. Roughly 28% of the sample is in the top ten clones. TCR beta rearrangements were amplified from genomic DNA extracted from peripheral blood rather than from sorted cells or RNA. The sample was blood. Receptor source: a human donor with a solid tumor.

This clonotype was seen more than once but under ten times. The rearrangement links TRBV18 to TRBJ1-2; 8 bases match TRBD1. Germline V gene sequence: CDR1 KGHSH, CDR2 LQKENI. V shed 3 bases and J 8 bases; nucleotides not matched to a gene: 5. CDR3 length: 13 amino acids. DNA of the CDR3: TGTGCCAGCTCACCCCGGACAGGGCCCGGCTACACCTTC. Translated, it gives CASSPRTGPGYTF.

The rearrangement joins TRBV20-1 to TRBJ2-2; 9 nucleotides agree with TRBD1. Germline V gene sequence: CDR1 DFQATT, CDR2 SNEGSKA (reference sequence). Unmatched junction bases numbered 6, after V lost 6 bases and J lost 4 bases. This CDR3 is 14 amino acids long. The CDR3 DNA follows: TGCAGTGCAGAGGACAGGGGAGGCACCGGGGAGCTGTTTTTT. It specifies CSAEDRGGTGELFF.

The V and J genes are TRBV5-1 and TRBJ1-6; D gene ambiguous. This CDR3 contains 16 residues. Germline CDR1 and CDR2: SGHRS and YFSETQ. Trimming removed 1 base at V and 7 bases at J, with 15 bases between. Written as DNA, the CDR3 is TGCGCCAGCAGCTTGTTTTCGGGAGTCGGGAATTCACCCCTCCACTTT. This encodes CASSLFSGVGNSPLHF.

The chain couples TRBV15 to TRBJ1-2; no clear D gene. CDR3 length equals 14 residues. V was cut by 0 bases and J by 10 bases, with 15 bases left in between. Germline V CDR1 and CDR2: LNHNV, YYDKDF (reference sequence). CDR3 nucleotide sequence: TGTGCCACCAGCAGAGAAGCCCTTCTCTATAACTACACCTTC. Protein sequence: CATSREALLYNYTF.

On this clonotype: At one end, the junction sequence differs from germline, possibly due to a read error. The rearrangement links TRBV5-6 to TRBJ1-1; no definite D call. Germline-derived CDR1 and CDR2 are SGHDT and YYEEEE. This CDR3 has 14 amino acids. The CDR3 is CASSLAQTNTKAFF. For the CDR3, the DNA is TGCGCCAGCAGCTTGGCCCAGACGAACACTAAAGCTTTCTTT.

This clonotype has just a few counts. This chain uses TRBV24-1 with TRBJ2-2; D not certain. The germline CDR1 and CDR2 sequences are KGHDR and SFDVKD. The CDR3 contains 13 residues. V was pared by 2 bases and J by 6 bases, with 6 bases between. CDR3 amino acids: CATSDSKPGELFF. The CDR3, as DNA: TGTGCCACCAGTGATTCCAAGCCCGGGGAGCTGTTTTTT.

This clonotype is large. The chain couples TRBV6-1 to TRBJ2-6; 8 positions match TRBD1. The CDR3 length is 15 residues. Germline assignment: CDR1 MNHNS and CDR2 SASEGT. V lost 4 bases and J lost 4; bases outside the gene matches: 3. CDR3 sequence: CASSGTGTGANVLTF. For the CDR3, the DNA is TGTGCCAGCAGTGGGACAGGGACCGGGGCCAACGTCCTGACTTTC.

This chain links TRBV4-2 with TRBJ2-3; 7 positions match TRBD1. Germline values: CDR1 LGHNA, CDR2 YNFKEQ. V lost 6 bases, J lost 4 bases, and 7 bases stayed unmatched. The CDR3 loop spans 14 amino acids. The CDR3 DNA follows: TGTGCCAGCAGTCTAGAGACAGGGCCAGATACGCAGTATTTT. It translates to CASSLETGPDTQYF.

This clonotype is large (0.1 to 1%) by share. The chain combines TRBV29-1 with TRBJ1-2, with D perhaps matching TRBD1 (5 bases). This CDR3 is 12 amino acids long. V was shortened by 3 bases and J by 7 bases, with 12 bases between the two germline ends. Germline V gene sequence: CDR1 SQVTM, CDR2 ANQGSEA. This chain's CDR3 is CSVEGAGGGYTF. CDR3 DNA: TGCAGCGTTGAGGGCGCCGGGGGTGGCTACACCTTC.

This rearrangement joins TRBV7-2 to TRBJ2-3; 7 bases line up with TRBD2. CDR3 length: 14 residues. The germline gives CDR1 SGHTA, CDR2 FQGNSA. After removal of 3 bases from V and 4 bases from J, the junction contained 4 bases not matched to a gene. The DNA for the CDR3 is TGTGCCAGCAGCTTCGGGCTAGCGGCAGATACGCAGTATTTT. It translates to CASSFGLAADTQYF.

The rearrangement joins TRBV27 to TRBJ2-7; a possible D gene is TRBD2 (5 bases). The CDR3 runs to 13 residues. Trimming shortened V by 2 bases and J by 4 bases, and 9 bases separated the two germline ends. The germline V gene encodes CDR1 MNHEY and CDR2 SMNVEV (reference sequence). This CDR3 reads CASSLGSGYEQYF. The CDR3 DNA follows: TGTGCCAGCAGTTTAGGGTCGGGGTACGAGCAGTACTTC.

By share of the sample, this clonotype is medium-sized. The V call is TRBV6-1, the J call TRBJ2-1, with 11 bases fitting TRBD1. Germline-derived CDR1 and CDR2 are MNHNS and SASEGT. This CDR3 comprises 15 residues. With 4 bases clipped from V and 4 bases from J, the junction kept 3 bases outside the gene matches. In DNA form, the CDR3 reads TGTGCCAGCAGTGCTGGGACAGGGGGTTACAATGAGCAGTTCTTC. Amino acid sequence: CASSAGTGGYNEQFF.

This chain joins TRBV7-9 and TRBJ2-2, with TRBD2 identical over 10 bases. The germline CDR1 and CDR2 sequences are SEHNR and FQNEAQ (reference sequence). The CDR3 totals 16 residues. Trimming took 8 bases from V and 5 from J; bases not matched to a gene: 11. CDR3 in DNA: TGTGCCAGCGGGGTCAGGCTAGCGGGAGATACCGGGGAGCTGTTTTTT. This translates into CASGVRLAGDTGELFF.

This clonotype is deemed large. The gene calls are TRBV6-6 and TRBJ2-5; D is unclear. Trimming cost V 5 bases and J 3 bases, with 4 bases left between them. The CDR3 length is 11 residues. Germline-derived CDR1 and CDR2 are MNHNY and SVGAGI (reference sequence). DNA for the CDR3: TGTGCCAGCAGTCTAAAAGAGACCCAGTACTTC. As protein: CASSLKETQYF.

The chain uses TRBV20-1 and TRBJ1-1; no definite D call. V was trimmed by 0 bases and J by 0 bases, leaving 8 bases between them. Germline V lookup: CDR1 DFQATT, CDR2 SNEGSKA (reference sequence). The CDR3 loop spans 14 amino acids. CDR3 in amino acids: CSARDGTVNTEAFF. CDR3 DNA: TGCAGTGCTAGAGATGGAACTGTGAACACTGAAGCTTTCTTT.

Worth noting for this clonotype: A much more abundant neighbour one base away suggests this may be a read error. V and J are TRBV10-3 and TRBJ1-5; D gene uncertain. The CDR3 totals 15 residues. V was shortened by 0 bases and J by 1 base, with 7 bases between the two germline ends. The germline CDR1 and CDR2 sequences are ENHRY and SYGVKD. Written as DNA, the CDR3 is TGTGCCATCAGTGAGTCTGTGGTCAGCAATCAGCCCCAGCATTTT. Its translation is CAISESVVSNQPQHF.

The DNA of the CDR3 is TGTGCCAGTAGTCCGAAGGGGATAGCGGGACAGCAAGAGACCCAGTACTTC. Its protein product is CASSPKGIAGQQETQYF. V is TRBV19 and J is TRBJ2-5, with D tentatively TRBD2 (8 bases). This CDR3 is built from 17 residues. V lost 5 bases and J lost 2, with 21 bases in between. Germline values: CDR1 LNHDA, CDR2 SQIVND (reference sequence).

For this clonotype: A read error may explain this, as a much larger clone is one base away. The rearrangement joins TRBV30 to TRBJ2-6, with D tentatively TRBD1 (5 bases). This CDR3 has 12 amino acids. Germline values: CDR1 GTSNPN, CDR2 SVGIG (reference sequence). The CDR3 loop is CAWSARANDLTF. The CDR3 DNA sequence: TGTGCCTGGAGTGCCAGGGCCAACGACCTGACTTTC.

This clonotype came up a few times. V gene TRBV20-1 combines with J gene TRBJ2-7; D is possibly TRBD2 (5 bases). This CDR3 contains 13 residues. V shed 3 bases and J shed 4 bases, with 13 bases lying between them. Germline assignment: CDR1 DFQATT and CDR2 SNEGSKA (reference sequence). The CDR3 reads CSASFGVGYEQYF. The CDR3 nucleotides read TGCAGTGCTAGCTTCGGGGTGGGGTACGAGCAGTACTTC.

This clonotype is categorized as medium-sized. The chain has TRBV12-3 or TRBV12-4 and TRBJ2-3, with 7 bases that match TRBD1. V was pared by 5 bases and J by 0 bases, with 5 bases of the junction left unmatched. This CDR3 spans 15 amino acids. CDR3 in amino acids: CASSLQGSSTDTQYF. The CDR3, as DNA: TGTGCCAGCAGTCTACAGGGGTCTAGCACAGATACGCAGTATTTT.

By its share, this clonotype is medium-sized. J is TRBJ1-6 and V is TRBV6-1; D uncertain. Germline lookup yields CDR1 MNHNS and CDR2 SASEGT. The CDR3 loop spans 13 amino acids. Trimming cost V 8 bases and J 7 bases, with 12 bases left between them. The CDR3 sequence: CASERRENSPLHF. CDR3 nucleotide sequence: TGTGCCAGCGAGCGTAGGGAAAATTCACCCCTCCACTTT.

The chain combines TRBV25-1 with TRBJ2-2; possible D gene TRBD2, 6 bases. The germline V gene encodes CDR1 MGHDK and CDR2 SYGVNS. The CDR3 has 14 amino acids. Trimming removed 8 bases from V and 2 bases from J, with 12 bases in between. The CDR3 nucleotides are TGTGCCAGCGGTGCGGGACTCAACACCGGGGAGCTGTTTTTT. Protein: CASGAGLNTGELFF.

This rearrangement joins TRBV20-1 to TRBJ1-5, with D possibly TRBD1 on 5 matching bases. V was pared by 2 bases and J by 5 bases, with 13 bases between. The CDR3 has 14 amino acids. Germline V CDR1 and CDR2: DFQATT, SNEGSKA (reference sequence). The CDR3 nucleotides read TGCAGTGCTAGAACAGGCGGCCCTGATCAGCCCCAGCATTTT. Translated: CSARTGGPDQPQHF.

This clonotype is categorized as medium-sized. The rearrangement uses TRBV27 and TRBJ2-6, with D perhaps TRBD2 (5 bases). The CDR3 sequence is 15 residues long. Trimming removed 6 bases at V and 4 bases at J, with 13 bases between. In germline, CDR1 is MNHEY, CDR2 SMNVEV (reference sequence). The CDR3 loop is CASRGFGEGANVLTF. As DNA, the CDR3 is TGTGCCAGCAGGGGCTTCGGGGAAGGGGCCAACGTCCTGACTTTC. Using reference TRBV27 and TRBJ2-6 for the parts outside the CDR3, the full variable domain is EAQVTQNPRYLITVTGKKLTVTCSQNMNHEYMSWYRQDPGLGLRQIYYSMNVEVTDKGDVPEGYKVSRKEKRNFPLILESPSPNQTSLYFCASRGFGEGANVLTFGAGSRLTVL.

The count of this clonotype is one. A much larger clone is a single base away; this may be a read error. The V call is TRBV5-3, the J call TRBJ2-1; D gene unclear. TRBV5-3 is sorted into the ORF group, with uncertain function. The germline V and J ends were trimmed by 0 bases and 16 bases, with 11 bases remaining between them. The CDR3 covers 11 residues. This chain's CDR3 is CARSLGPTCFF. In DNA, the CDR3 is TGTGCCAGAAGCTTGGGTCCTACATGCTTCTTC.

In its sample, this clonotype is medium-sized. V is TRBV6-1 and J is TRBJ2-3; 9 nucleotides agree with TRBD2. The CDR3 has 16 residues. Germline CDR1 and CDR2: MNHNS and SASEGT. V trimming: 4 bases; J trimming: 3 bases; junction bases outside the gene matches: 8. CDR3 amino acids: CASSATSGSRTDTQYF. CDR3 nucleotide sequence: TGTGCCAGCAGTGCAACTAGCGGGTCACGGACAGATACGCAGTATTTT.

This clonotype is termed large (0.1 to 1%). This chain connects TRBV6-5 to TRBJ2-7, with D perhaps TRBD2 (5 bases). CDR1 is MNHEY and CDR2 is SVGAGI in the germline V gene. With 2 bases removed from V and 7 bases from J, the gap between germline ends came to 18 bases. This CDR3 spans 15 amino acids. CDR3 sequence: CASSYDSEGAGEQYF. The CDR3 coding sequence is TGTGCCAGCAGTTACGATTCTGAGGGAGCTGGTGAGCAGTACTTC.

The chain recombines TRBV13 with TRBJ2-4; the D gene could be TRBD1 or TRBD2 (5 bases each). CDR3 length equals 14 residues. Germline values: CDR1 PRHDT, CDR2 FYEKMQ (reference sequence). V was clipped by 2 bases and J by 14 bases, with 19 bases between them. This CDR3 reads CASSLFGGEGFEYF. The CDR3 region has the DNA TGTGCCAGCAGCTTATTTGGGGGAGAGGGTTTTGAGTACTTC.

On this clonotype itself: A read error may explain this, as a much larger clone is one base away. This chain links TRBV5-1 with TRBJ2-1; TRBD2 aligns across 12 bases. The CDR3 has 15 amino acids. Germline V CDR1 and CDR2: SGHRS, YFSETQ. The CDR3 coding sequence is TGTGCCAGCAGCTTAGGACTAGCGGGAATTAATGAGCAGTTCTTC. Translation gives CASSLGLAGINEQFF.

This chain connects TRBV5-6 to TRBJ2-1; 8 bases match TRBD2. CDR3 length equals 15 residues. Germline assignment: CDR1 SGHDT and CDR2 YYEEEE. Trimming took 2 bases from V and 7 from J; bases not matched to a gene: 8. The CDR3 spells CASSFGLARINEQFF. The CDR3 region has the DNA TGTGCCAGCAGCTTCGGACTAGCAAGAATTAATGAGCAGTTCTTC. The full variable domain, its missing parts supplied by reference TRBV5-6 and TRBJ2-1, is DAGVTQSPTHLIKTRGQQVTLRCSPKSGHDTVSWYQQALGQGPQFIFQYYEEEERQRGNFPDRFSGHQFPNYSSELNVNALLLGDSALYLCASSFGLARINEQFFGPGTRLTVL.

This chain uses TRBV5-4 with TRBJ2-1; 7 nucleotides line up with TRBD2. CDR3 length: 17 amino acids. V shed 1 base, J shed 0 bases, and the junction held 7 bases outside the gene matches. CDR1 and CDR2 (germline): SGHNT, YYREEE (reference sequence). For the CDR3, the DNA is TGTGCCAGCAGCTTGATTAACCTAGCGGTCTCCTACAATGAGCAGTTCTTC. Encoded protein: CASSLINLAVSYNEQFF.